This TCR beta chain was recorded in a study of T cells in pancreatic ductal adenocarcinoma. Study outcomes and limitations: This surgical cohort overrepresents the minority presenting with early-stage disease.

Germline-derived CDR1 and CDR2 are SGDLS and YYNGEE. This CDR3 has 12 amino acids. The junction had 3 bases not matched to a gene; V was cut back by 6 bases and J by 7 bases. Selected pancreatic ductal adenocarcinoma patients had undergone surgery without neoadjuvant therapy. Repertoires were generated with immunoSEQ multiplex PCR, while TCRdb's copy carries only in-frame clones and drops some. The profile shows approximately 97,000 clones, 90% to 95% of them singletons. As for this clone: Its antigen is still unknown.

The specimen was PBMCs. The genes are TRBV9 and TRBJ2-1; 8 bases agree with TRBD2. The TCR was taken from a human donor with pancreatic ductal adenocarcinoma. CDR3 sequence reads: CASTGRGNEQFF. The CDR3 coding sequence is TGTGCCAGCACCGGGAGGGGAAATGAGCAGTTCTTC.